This TCR beta chain derives from a study of cytomegalovirus exposure and HLA in healthy donors. About the study: Researchers found that about 84% of over 350 genotyped donors fell within the Caucasian-associated ancestry cluster.

Primers: 60 Vbeta forward and 13 Jbeta reverse. Profiling relied on immunoSEQ multiplex PCR, and the TCRdb table lists in-frame clones only, not all of them. This sample has tens of thousands of clones, with approximately 77% found just once. Study-level results: V- and J-gene trimming of TCR beta was linked (in a later analysis) to a missense DCLRE1C variant. Sequencing likely produced, as an artifact, a cluster of highly shared sequence variants.

In regard to this clone: The antigen remains unidentified.

The sequenced sample was PBMCs. The sequence was obtained from a woman aged 40 to 49 in good health and CMV-seropositive.

The CDR3 region has the DNA TGTGCCAGCAGTGAAAGGGAGGACGATCAGCCCCAGCATTTT. Its translation: CASSEREDDQPQHF. J is TRBJ1-5 and V is TRBV6-1; D gene unclear. Between the trimmed V and J ends, which lost 2 bases and 5 bases, there was a span of 10 bases. The germline CDR1 and CDR2 sequences are MNHNS and SASEGT. The length of the CDR3 is 14 residues.